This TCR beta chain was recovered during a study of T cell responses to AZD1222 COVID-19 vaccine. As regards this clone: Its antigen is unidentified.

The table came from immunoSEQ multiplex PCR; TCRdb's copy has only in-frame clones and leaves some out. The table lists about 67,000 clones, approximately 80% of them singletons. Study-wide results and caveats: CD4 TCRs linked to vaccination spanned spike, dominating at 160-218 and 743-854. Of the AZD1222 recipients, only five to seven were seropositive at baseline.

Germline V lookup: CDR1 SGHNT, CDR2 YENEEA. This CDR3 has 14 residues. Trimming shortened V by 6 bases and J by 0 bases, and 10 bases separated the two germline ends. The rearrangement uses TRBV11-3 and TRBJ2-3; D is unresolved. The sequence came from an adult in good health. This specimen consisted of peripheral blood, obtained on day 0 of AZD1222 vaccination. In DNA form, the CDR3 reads TGTGCCAGCAGAGAACGGGCTAGCACAGATACGCAGTATTTT. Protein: CASRERASTDTQYF.